A single sample is the source of the 27 T cell receptor beta chains below, sequenced in a study of cytomegalovirus exposure and HLA in healthy donors. PCR amplification relied on 60 Vbeta primers (plus 13 Jbeta primers). Generated by immunoSEQ multiplex PCR, the TCRdb table keeps only in-frame clones and is missing some. The sample has roughly 100,000 clones; over 60% are singletons. The sample comprised PBMCs. The source is a woman under 30 in good health and CMV-seropositive.

This chain connects TRBV13 to TRBJ1-1, with D uncertain. V lost 0 bases and J lost 4, with 9 bases in between. This CDR3 region has 14 residues. Germline assignment: CDR1 PRHDT and CDR2 FYEKMQ (reference sequence). CDR3 amino acids: CASSLGARSTEAFF. The CDR3 DNA reads TGTGCCAGCAGCTTAGGGGCCAGGTCCACTGAAGCTTTCTTT.

The chain has TRBV30 and TRBJ2-2, with 7 nucleotides matching TRBD1. From germline, CDR1 is GTSNPN and CDR2 SVGIG (reference sequence). The CDR3 spans 13 residues. Trimming took 4 bases from V and 6 from J; bases not matched to a gene: 5. The CDR3 DNA is TGTGCCTGGACCGCGACAGGGCCCGGGGAGCTGTTTTTT. Translated, it gives CAWTATGPGELFF.

The rearrangement joins TRBV7-8 to TRBJ2-7, with unresolved D. CDR3 length: 14 residues. The germline V gene has CDR1 SGHVS and CDR2 FQNEAQ. V dropped 1 base and J dropped 4 bases, with 11 bases sitting between them. In DNA, the CDR3 is TGTGCCAGCAGCTTAGGCGGCTACGGGTACGAGCAGTACTTC. Encoded protein: CASSLGGYGYEQYF.

This chain links TRBV9 with TRBJ2-7; D possibly corresponds to TRBD2 (6 bases). The CDR3 loop spans 15 amino acids. The germline gives CDR1 SGDLS, CDR2 YYNGEE. With 0 bases removed from V and 0 bases from J, the gap between germline ends came to 10 bases. Here the CDR3 reads CASSVAPGVSYEQYF. CDR3 DNA: TGTGCCAGCAGCGTAGCTCCGGGGGTCTCCTACGAGCAGTACTTC.

V and J are TRBV29-1 and TRBJ2-7; TRBD1 is a possible D gene (6 bases). Germline V CDR1 and CDR2: SQVTM, ANQGSEA. The CDR3 has 13 residues. Trimming left V 3 bases short and J 3 bases short, with 12 bases between. The CDR3 loop reads CSVENRAGYEQYF. The CDR3 DNA reads as TGCAGCGTTGAGAACAGGGCTGGCTACGAGCAGTACTTC.

This chain uses TRBV27 with TRBJ2-5; TRBD2 matches 11 bases. The closer fit of TRBJ2-7 to the DNA end suggests the J call may be wrong. Germline CDR1 reads MNHEY; CDR2 reads SMNVEV (reference sequence). The CDR3 totals 14 residues. The CDR3 DNA follows: TGTGCCAGCAGTTTAGCTAGCGGGAGGAACGAGCAGTACTTC. Translation gives CASSLASGRNEQYF.

This chain links TRBV6-1 with TRBJ1-1; possibly TRBD1 for D (5 bases). Germline V gene lookup returns CDR1 MNHNS and CDR2 SASEGT. V was pared by 2 bases and J by 7 bases, with 8 bases between. This CDR3 has 12 amino acids. CDR3 DNA sequence: TGTGCCAGCAGTGAACGGGGGGGTGAAGCTTTCTTT. Its translation is CASSERGGEAFF.

This clone appeared a few times. The chain has TRBV5-4 and TRBJ2-3, with 9 bases aligning to TRBD2. V gave up 0 bases and J gave up 2 bases; unmatched junction bases: 7. The CDR3 has 17 residues. CDR1 and CDR2 (germline): SGHNT, YYREEE (reference sequence). The DNA of the CDR3 is TGTGCCAGCAGCTTGGGACCCGCGGGAGGGCCCACAGATACGCAGTATTTT. Amino acids: CASSLGPAGGPTDTQYF.

The chain's CDR3 is CASTDRDVEAFF. Here the CDR3 DNA reads TGTGCCAGTACGGACAGGGATGTTGAAGCTTTCTTT. The genes are TRBV19 and TRBJ1-1; 8 bases map to TRBD1. The CDR3 has 12 amino acids. The ends lost 7 bases at V and 7 bases at J; junction bases unmatched: 5. Per germline, CDR1 LNHDA and CDR2 SQIVND (reference sequence). Based on the CDR3 plus reference TRBV19 and TRBJ1-1, the full variable domain is DGGITQSPKYLFRKEGQNVTLSCEQNLNHDAMYWYRQDPGQGLRLIYYSQIVNDFQKGDIAEGYSVSREKKESFPLTVTSAQKNPTAFYLCASTDRDVEAFFGQGTRLTVV.

The chain uses TRBV7-3 and TRBJ2-2; D is unclear. The CDR3 has 15 amino acids. Trimming left V 5 bases short and J 0 bases short, with 10 bases between. Germline CDR1 is SGHTA and CDR2 is FQGTGA. The CDR3: CASSTGKANTGELFF. The CDR3 coding sequence is TGTGCCAGCAGCACCGGTAAAGCGAACACCGGGGAGCTGTTTTTT.

The chain combines TRBV10-3 with TRBJ1-3, with a possible D match to TRBD1 (5 bases). V was shortened by 3 bases and J by 2 bases, with 8 bases between the two germline ends. The CDR3 spans 14 residues. Germline CDR1 is ENHRY and CDR2 is SYGVKD. The CDR3 bases are TGTGCCATCAGTGAACAGACAGCTGGAAACACCATATATTTT. It yields the protein CAISEQTAGNTIYF.

This clone came up once. This CDR3 is CASSPGTGRWINSPLHF. In DNA, the CDR3 is TGTGCCAGCTCACCAGGGACAGGGCGTTGGATTAATTCACCCCTCCACTTT. The chain uses TRBV18 and TRBJ1-6, with TRBD1 matching over 9 bases. The CDR3 has 17 amino acids. Germline V lookup: CDR1 KGHSH, CDR2 LQKENI. Trimming took 2 bases from V and 6 from J; bases not matched to a gene: 8.

The chain employs TRBV5-5 and TRBJ2-2, with 7 positions matching TRBD1. Germline V gene data show CDR1 as SGHKS and CDR2 as YYEKEE (reference sequence). The CDR3 is 14 residues long. The V and J ends lost 2 bases and 6 bases, in that order; junction bases with no gene match: 4. The CDR3 sequence is CASSFRQGPGELFF. The CDR3 region has the DNA TGTGCCAGCAGCTTTAGACAGGGCCCCGGGGAGCTGTTTTTT.

The chain combines TRBV7-8 with TRBJ1-5; 11 bases are a match to TRBD1. The germline gives CDR1 SGHVS, CDR2 FQNEAQ. This CDR3 is 16 amino acids long. Trimming removed 1 base from V and 6 bases from J; junction bases left unmatched: 5. The chain's CDR3 is CASSLGGQGAGQPQHF. The DNA for the CDR3 is TGTGCCAGCAGCTTAGGTGGACAGGGGGCCGGTCAGCCCCAGCATTTT. The whole variable domain, filled in from reference TRBV7-8 and TRBJ1-5, reads GAGVSQSPRYKVAKRGQDVALRCDPISGHVSLFWYQQALGQGPEFLTYFQNEAQLDKSGLPSDRFFAERPEGSVSTLKIQRTQQEDSAVYLCASSLGGQGAGQPQHFGDGTRLSIL.

This chain connects TRBV7-9 to TRBJ2-3; 13 bases fit TRBD2. V dropped 3 bases and J dropped 4; count of bases not matched to a gene: 4. CDR3 length: 16 residues. Germline values: CDR1 SEHNR, CDR2 FQNEAQ (reference sequence). CDR3 DNA sequence: TGTGCCAGCAGCTTCGGACTAGCGGGAGTTTCAGATACGCAGTATTTT. Its protein is CASSFGLAGVSDTQYF.

V usage is TRBV11-2 and J usage is TRBJ2-7, with D hard to call. The germline V gene has CDR1 SGHAT and CDR2 FQNNGV. The CDR3 is 13 residues long. Deletions cut 4 bases from V and 2 bases from J, with 9 bases between. This CDR3 is CASSSGEAYEQYF. Written as DNA, the CDR3 is TGTGCCAGCAGCTCCGGTGAGGCCTACGAGCAGTACTTC.

The chain couples TRBV10-1 to TRBJ2-7; 7 bases are shared with TRBD1. V gave up 6 bases and J gave up 0 bases; unmatched junction bases: 5. Germline V gene sequence: CDR1 WNHNN, CDR2 SYGVQD (reference sequence). This CDR3 region has 14 residues. The CDR3 is CASREGTASYEQYF. The CDR3 nucleotides read TGCGCCAGCAGAGAAGGGACAGCCTCCTACGAGCAGTACTTC.

V gene TRBV13 combines with J gene TRBJ2-7, with 8 bases matching TRBD1. The germline CDR1 and CDR2 sequences are PRHDT and FYEKMQ (reference sequence). Trimming at V came to 5 bases and at J to 2 bases, leaving 8 bases not matched to a gene. The CDR3 spans 15 residues. The CDR3 nucleotides read TGTGCCAGCAGCCTATGGGACAGGCGAACCTACGAGCAGTACTTC. It codes for CASSLWDRRTYEQYF. The variable domain in full, completed from reference TRBV13 and TRBJ2-7, reads AAGVIQSPRHLIKEKRETATLKCYPIPRHDTVYWYQQGPGQDPQFLISFYEKMQSDKGSIPDRFSAQQFSDYHSELNMSSLELGDSALYFCASSLWDRRTYEQYFGPGTRLTVT.

The chain carries TRBV25-1 and TRBJ2-6; D remains ambiguous. V was shortened by 2 bases and J by 0 bases, with 5 bases between the two germline ends. The germline gives CDR1 MGHDK, CDR2 SYGVNS. The CDR3 has 15 amino acids. CDR3 in amino acids: CASSEHSSGANVLTF. CDR3 nucleotide sequence: TGTGCCAGCAGTGAACATAGCTCTGGGGCCAACGTCCTGACTTTC.

The chain links TRBV9 to TRBJ2-3; 11 bases match TRBD1. There are 14 residues in the CDR3. V gave up 3 bases and J gave up 5 bases; unmatched junction bases: 2. The germline V gene encodes CDR1 SGDLS and CDR2 YYNGEE. As DNA, the CDR3 is TGTGCCAGCAGCGGGACAGGGGGCCGAGATACGCAGTATTTT. The encoded protein is CASSGTGGRDTQYF.

The chain employs TRBV27 and TRBJ2-2; TRBD2 aligns across 7 bases. Unmatched junction bases numbered 2, after V lost 3 bases and J lost 7 bases. Germline assignment: CDR1 MNHEY and CDR2 SMNVEV (reference sequence). This CDR3 region has 13 residues. The CDR3 here is CASSFREGGELFF. The CDR3 region has the DNA TGTGCCAGCAGTTTCAGGGAGGGCGGGGAGCTGTTTTTT.

This chain links TRBV15 with TRBJ2-1; D might be TRBD2 (6 bases). The germline CDR1 and CDR2 sequences are LNHNV and YYDKDF (reference sequence). V lost 3 bases to trimming and J lost 5 bases, with 17 bases between them. This CDR3 comprises 16 residues. The chain's CDR3 is CATSSPTSTRDNEQFF. Here the CDR3 DNA reads TGTGCCACCAGCAGCCCTACTAGCACCCGGGACAATGAGCAGTTCTTC. The full variable domain, in which reference TRBV15 and TRBJ2-1 provide the parts outside the CDR3, is DAMVIQNPRYQVTQFGKPVTLSCSQTLNHNVMYWYQQKSSQAPKLLFHYYDKDFNNEADTPDNFQSRRPNTSFCFLDIRSPGLGDTAMYLCATSSPTSTRDNEQFFGPGTRLTVL.

This clone has a single count. The chain links TRBV5-6 to TRBJ1-4, with D unclear. The CDR3 covers 15 residues. V was cut by 2 bases and J by 2 bases, with 10 bases left in between. Germline V lookup: CDR1 SGHDT, CDR2 YYEEEE. The CDR3 DNA reads as TGTGCCAGCAGCTTTGGCCTCTTCACTAATGAAAAACTGTTTTTT. It specifies CASSFGLFTNEKLFF.

The chain uses TRBV7-3 and TRBJ2-7, with D unresolved. Germline lookup yields CDR1 SGHTA and CDR2 FQGTGA. The V end was cut by 2 bases, the J end by 0 bases, with 5 bases between. The CDR3 contains 13 residues. CDR3: CASSLASSYEQYF. In DNA, the CDR3 is TGTGCCAGCAGCTTAGCCAGCTCCTACGAGCAGTACTTC.

The rearrangement uses TRBV10-1 and TRBJ2-7; D call uncertain. This CDR3 contains 13 residues. Trimming took 1 base from V and 6 from J, leaving 10 bases between them. The germline CDR1 and CDR2 sequences are WNHNN and SYGVQD (reference sequence). The CDR3 DNA follows: TGCGCCAGCAGTGAGTTTTTAAGCTCCGAGCAGTACTTC. It specifies CASSEFLSSEQYF.

The V call is TRBV28, the J call TRBJ1-1; D unresolved. The CDR3 has 15 residues. Trimming shortened V by 3 bases and J by 0 bases, and 11 bases separated the two germline ends. Looked up from germline, CDR1 is MDHEN and CDR2 is SYDVKM. CDR3 region: CASSFPRAVNTEAFF. The DNA for the CDR3 is TGTGCCAGCAGTTTCCCGAGGGCGGTGAACACTGAAGCTTTCTTT. Combining the CDR3 with reference TRBV28 and TRBJ1-1 gives the whole variable domain DVKVTQSSRYLVKRTGEKVFLECVQDMDHENMFWYRQDPGLGLRLIYFSYDVKMKEKGDIPEGYSVSREKKERFSLILESASTNQTSMYLCASSFPRAVNTEAFFGQGTRLTVV.

The rearrangement joins TRBV6-1 to TRBJ1-2; D unclear. Germline CDR1 reads MNHNS; CDR2 reads SASEGT. V was pared by 3 bases and J by 0 bases, with 11 bases between. CDR3 length: 15 amino acids. The CDR3 spells CASSEREPTNYGYTF. The CDR3 DNA is TGTGCCAGCAGTGAGAGGGAACCCACTAACTATGGCTACACCTTC.